This TCR beta chain emerged from a study of blood T cell repertoires in COVID-19. Sequencing was performed with immunoSEQ multiplex PCR; in TCRdb, only in-frame clones are kept and a portion is missing. The data show around 250,000 clones, around 81% seen once. Individuals drawn from under 30 US areas were roughly 18 to 89 years old. V lost 3 bases, J lost 8 bases, and 13 bases stayed unmatched. Per germline, CDR1 GTSNPN and CDR2 SVGIG (reference sequence). This CDR3 comprises 15 residues. The V gene is TRBV30, the J gene TRBJ2-3; 8 bases fit TRBD1. The sequencing sample was made of PBMCs or T cells enriched from blood (not recorded which). This TCR came from a man aged 45-65 years who had recovered from COVID-19. The CDR3 protein is CAWRSEGQAVGTQYF. DNA for the CDR3: TGTGCCTGGAGATCTGAGGGACAGGCGGTAGGTACGCAGTATTTT.